These T cell receptor beta chains were read from a single sample in a study of T cells in Graves' hyperthyroidism and ophthalmopathy. Via MiXCR, TCRdb re-called the multiplex PCR reads, giving one row per CDR3 protein. The sample has hundreds of thousands of distinct CDR3 sequences; 18% are singletons. Sequenced: blood. The receptors originated from a woman aged 45-65 years with Graves' hyperthyroidism that later progressed to Graves' ophthalmopathy. Both conserved end residues are part of each CDR3. The D gene is left open where the match is weak. For some rows the clone size is stated as once, few or many, or as a class when expanded; others skip it.

D	size	V	J	CDR3	DNA
NA	many	TRBV12-3/TRBV12-4	TRBJ2-1	CASTAVSSYNEQFF	TGTGCCAGCACGGCGGTCAGCTCCTACAATGAGCAGTTCTTC
TRBD1	many	TRBV20-1	TRBJ1-5	CSAIADRANQPQHF	TGCAGTGCTATCGCGGACAGGGCCAATCAGCCCCAGCATTTT
NA	NA	TRBV6-2/TRBV6-3	TRBJ2-5	CASSYSSDGTQETQYF	TGTGCCAGCAGTTACTCATCGGACGGAACACAAGAGACCCAGTACTTC
TRBD2	few	TRBV15	TRBJ2-1	CATSSAGGRYNEQFF	TGTGCCACCAGCAGCGCGGGGGGCCGGTACAATGAGCAGTTCTTC
TRBD1	few	TRBV4-1	TRBJ2-7	CASSQIRDSSYEQYF	TGCGCCAGCAGCCAAATCCGGGACAGTTCCTACGAGCAGTACTTC
NA	many	TRBV12-5	TRBJ1-4	CASGFQVTSYREKLFF	TGTGCTAGTGGTTTCCAAGTGACGTCCTACCGGGAAAAACTGTTTTTT
NA	NA	TRBV6-1	TRBJ2-3	CASSELVGGTDTQYF	TGTGCCAGCAGTGAACTCGTGGGGGGCACAGATACGCAGTATTTT
TRBD1	many	TRBV2	TRBJ1-5	CASSDTGGSGQPQHF	TGTGCCAGCAGTGATACAGGGGGATCGGGTCAGCCCCAGCATTTT
NA	many	TRBV2	TRBJ1-2	CARETDYGYTF	TGTGCCAGAGAGACGGACTATGGCTACACCTTC
NA	NA	TRBV12-3/TRBV12-4	TRBJ2-7	CASSSSWDFTFYEQYF	TGTGCCAGCAGTTCTTCCTGGGACTTTACCTTCTACGAGCAGTACTTC
TRBD1	NA	TRBV20-1	TRBJ2-2	CSARRTGLAGELFF	TGCAGTGCTCGCCGGACAGGTCTAGCCGGGGAGCTGTTTTTT
TRBD2	NA	TRBV20-1	TRBJ2-7	CSARPVGGGTSSYEQYF	TGCAGTGCTAGACCCGTTGGCGGGGGGACGAGCTCCTACGAGCAGTACTTC